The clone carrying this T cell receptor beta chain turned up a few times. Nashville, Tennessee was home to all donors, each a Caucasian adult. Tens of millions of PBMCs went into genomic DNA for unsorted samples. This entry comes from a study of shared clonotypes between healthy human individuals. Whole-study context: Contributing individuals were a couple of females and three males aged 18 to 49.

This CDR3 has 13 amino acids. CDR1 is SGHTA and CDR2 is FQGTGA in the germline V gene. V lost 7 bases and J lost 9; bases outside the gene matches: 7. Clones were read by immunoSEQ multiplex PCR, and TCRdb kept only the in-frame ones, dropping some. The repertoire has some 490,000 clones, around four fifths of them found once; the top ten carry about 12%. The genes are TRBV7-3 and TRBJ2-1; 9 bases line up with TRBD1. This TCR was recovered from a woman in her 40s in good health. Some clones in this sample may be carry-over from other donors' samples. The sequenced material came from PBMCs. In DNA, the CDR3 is TGTGCCAGCACCTGGGGACAGGGCGGTGAGCAGTTCTTC. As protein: CASTWGQGGEQFF.